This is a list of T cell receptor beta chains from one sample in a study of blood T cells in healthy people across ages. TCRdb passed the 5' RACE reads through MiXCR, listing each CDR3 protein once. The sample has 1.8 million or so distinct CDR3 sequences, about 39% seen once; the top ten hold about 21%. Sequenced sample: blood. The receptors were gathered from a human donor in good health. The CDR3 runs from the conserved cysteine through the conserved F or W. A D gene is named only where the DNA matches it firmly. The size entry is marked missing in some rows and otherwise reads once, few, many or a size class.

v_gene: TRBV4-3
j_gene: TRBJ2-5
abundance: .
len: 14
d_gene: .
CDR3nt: TGCGCCAGCAGCCAAGATTGGAGTTATGAGACCCAGTACTTC
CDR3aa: CASSQDWSYETQYF

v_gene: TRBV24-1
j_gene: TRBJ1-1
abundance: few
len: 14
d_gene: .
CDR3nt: TGTGCCACCGGTTCAGGACGAGGAGACACTGAAGCTTTCTTT
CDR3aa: CATGSGRGDTEAFF

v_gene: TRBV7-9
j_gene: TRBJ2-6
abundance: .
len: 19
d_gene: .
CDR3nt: TGTGCCAGCAGCTTAGGTTTGGGGGAAGGACTTTCTGGGGCCAACGTCCTGACTTTC
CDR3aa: CASSLGLGEGLSGANVLTF

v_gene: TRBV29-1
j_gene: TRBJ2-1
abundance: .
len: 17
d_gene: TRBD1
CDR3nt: TGCAGCGCCCGGGACACGTCGGGACAGGTTTCCTACAATGAGCAGTTCTTC
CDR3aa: CSARDTSGQVSYNEQFF

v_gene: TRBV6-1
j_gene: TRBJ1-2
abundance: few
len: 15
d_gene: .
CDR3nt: TGTGCCAGCAGGATAATGACAGATTCTAACTATGGCTACACCTTC
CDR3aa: CASRIMTDSNYGYTF

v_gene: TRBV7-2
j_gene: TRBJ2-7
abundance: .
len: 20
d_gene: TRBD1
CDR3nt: TGTGCCAGCAGCTTCGTCGGAAGGGGACAGGCTCCAAGGAGCTCCTACGAGCAGTACTTC
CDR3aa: CASSFVGRGQAPRSSYEQYF

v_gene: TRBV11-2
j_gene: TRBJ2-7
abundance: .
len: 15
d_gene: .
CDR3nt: TGTGCCAGCAGCTCAAATCAGGACAGTACCTACGAGCAGTACTTC
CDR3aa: CASSSNQDSTYEQYF

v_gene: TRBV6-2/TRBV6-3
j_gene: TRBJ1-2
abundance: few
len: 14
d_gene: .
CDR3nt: TGTGCCAGCAGTTACGGGTCATGGGCTACTGGCTACACCTTC
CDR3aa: CASSYGSWATGYTF

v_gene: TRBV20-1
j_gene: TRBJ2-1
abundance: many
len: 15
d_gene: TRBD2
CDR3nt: TGCAGTGCTCCGTCGGGGCGGGGGGACTACAATGAGCAGTTCTTC
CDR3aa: CSAPSGRGDYNEQFF

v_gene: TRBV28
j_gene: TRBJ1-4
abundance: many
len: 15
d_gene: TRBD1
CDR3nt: TGTGCCAGTTTCCAACAGGGGGCCGCTAATGAAAAACTGTTTTTT
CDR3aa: CASFQQGAANEKLFF

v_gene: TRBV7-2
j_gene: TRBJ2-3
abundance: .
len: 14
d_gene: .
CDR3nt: TGTGCCAGCAGCTTTATTGACTTTGAAGATACGCAGTATTTT
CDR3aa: CASSFIDFEDTQYF

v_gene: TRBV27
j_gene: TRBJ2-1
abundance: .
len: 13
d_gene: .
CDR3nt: TGTGCCAGCCGGTTGGCAGGTCGCACTGAGCAGTTCTTC
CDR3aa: CASRLAGRTEQFF

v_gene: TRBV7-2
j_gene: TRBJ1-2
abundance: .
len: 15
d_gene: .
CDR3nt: TGTACCAGCAGCTTAAGGTCAGGCCGTAACTATGGCTACACCTTC
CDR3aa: CTSSLRSGRNYGYTF

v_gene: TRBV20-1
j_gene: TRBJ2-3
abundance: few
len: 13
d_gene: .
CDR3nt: TGCAGCACGGCGGAGGGGCAAACAGATACGCAGTATTTT
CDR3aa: CSTAEGQTDTQYF

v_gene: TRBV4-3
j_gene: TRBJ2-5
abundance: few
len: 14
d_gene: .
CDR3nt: TGCGCCAGCAGCCAAGATACGAGCAGAAAAGAGCAGTACTTC
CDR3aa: CASSQDTSRKEQYF

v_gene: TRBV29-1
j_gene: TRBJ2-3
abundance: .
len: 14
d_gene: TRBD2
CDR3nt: TGCAGCGTTGGCTCCCTAGCGGGGGTTAATACGCAGTATTTT
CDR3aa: CSVGSLAGVNTQYF

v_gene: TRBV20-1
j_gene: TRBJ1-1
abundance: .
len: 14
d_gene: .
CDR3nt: TGCAGTGCCTCAGGTCCCCCGGAGTACACTGAAGCTTTCTTT
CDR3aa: CSASGPPEYTEAFF

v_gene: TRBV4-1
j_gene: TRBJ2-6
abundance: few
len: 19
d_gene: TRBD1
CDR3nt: TGCGCCAGCAGCCACCACAGGGGAACAGCGAGCTCTGGGGCCAACGTCCTGACTTTC
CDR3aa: CASSHHRGTASSGANVLTF

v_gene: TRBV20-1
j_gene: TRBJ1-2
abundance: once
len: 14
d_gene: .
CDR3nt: TGCAGTGCTAAGGGACGGGGAGGGAACTATGGCTACACCTTC
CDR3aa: CSAKGRGGNYGYTF

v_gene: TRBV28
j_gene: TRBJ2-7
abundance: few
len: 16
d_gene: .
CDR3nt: TGTGCCAGCAGCCCCCCTGGGGGGCAGAGCTCCTACGAGCAGTACTTC
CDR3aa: CASSPPGGQSSYEQYF

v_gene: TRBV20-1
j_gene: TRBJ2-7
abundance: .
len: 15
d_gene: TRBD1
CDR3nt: TGCAGTGCACCTCACAGGGGGGTTGGACCCTACGAGCAGTACTTC
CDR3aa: CSAPHRGVGPYEQYF

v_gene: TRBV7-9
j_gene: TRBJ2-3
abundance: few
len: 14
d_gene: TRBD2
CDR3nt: TGTGCCGTCTCTCAGCGGGGTCAAACAGATACGCAGTATTTT
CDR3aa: CAVSQRGQTDTQYF

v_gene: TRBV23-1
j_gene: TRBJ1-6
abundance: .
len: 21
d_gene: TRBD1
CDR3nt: TGCGCCAGCAGTCAATCTTGGGTGGAAAGATTGCGGGACAGGGTTAATTCACCCCTCCACTTT
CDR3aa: CASSQSWVERLRDRVNSPLHF

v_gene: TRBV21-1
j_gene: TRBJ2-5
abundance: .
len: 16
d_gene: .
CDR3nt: TGTGCCAGCAGCAAAGCCTTAAGGACAGCCACAGAGACCCAGTACTTC
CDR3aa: CASSKALRTATETQYF

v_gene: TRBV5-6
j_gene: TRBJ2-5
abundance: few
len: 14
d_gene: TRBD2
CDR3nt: TGTGCCAGCAGCCGGGGGGGGACAAAAGAGACCCAGTACTTC
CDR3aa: CASSRGGTKETQYF

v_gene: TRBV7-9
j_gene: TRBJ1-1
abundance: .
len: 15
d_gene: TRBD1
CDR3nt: TGTGCCAGCACCCTCAGGGGGGTGGGGAACACTGAAGCTTTCTTT
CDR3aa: CASTLRGVGNTEAFF

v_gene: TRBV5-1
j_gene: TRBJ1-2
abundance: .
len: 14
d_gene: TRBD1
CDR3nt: TGCGCCAGCAGCCCCGGACCGACAGGGGACGGCTACACCTTC
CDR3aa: CASSPGPTGDGYTF

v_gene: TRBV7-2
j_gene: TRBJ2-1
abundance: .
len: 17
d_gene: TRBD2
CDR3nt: TGTGCCAGCAGCTCACTCACAACTAGCGGGGGGTGGGGGGAGCAGTTCTTC
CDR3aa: CASSSLTTSGGWGEQFF

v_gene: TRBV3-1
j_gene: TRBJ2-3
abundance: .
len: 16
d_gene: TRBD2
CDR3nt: TGTGCCAGCAGCTTTACTAGCGGCTATAGCACAGATACGCAGTATTTT
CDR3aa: CASSFTSGYSTDTQYF

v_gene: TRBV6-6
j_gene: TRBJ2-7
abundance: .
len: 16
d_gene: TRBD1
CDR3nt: TGTGCCAGCAGACTGGGACAGGCCCCCATCACTTACGAGCAGTACTTC
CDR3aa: CASRLGQAPITYEQYF

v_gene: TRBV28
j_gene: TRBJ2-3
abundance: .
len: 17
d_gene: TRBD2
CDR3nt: TGTGCCAGCAGTTCCCCCTCAATTACTAGCGGGGGGGATGCGCAGTATTTT
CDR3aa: CASSSPSITSGGDAQYF

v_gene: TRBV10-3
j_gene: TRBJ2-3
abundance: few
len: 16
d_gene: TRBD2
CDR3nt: TGTGCCATCGGATGGGCGGGGGACTTTAGCACAGATACGCAGTATTTT
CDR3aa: CAIGWAGDFSTDTQYF